The 23 T cell receptor beta chains presented below share a single source sample, sequenced in a study of T cell repertoires in cytomegalovirus infection. TCRdb re-called the reads through MiXCR, storing one row per CDR3 protein. The sample lists about half a million distinct CDR3 sequences; about 42% were seen once. Antigen specificity for these receptors is unknown. The sample consisted of cultured PBMCs, taken from culture after CMV antigen stimulation. These receptors came from a human donor in good health (CMV status not recorded). Some clones in this sample may be carry-over from other donors' samples.

V usage is TRBV10-2 and J usage is TRBJ2-1; TRBD2 matches at 12 bases. The CDR3 runs to 14 residues. Germline V gives CDR1 WSHSY, CDR2 SAAADI. The trim removed 8 bases at V and 8 bases at J, leaving 7 bases unmatched. The CDR3 DNA follows: TGCGCCAGCTCGACTAGCGGGAGTATATATGAGCAGTTCTTC. Protein sequence: CASSTSGSIYEQFF.

This clonotype was observed a few times. V gene TRBV20-1 combines with J gene TRBJ2-1, with 10 bases lining up with TRBD2. The CDR3 contains 13 residues. From germline, CDR1 is DFQATT and CDR2 SNEGSKA (reference sequence). V lost 3 bases to trimming and J lost 7 bases; unmatched junction nucleotides: 3. The CDR3 here is CSARRTSGNEQFF. For the CDR3, the DNA is TGCAGTGCTAGGCGGACTAGCGGAAATGAGCAGTTCTTC.

The chain couples TRBV10-3 to TRBJ1-1; 8 positions agree with TRBD1. V shed 2 bases, J shed 4 bases, and the junction held 0 bases outside the gene matches. Germline CDR1 and CDR2: ENHRY and SYGVKD. The CDR3 length is 13 residues. CDR3 amino acids: CAISEQGATEAFF. The CDR3 coding sequence is TGTGCCATCAGTGAGCAGGGGGCCACTGAAGCTTTCTTT.

This clonotype has more than one count but fewer than ten. The rearrangement links TRBV27 to TRBJ2-3, with D maybe TRBD2 (5 bases). The CDR3 consists of 14 residues. Trimming stripped 7 bases from V and 4 bases from J, with 15 bases between. Germline V gene data show CDR1 as MNHEY and CDR2 as SMNVEV (reference sequence). CDR3 nucleotides: TGTGCCAGCACCTACGGGTCGGGGTCAGATACGCAGTATTTT. Amino acid sequence: CASTYGSGSDTQYF.

The CDR3 loop is CASGPTGGKNTEAFF. CDR3 nucleotides: TGTGCCAGCGGCCCTACAGGGGGCAAGAACACTGAAGCTTTCTTT. The rearrangement joins TRBV25-1 to TRBJ1-1, with 9 bases lining up with TRBD1. CDR1 is MGHDK, CDR2 SYGVNS, per germline. CDR3 length: 15 residues. The V and J ends lost 8 bases and 1 base, in that order; junction bases with no gene match: 8. Combining the CDR3 with reference TRBV25-1 and TRBJ1-1 gives the whole variable domain EADIYQTPRYLVIGTGKKITLECSQTMGHDKMYWYQQDPGMELHLIHYSYGVNSTEKGDLSSESTVSRIRTEHFPLTLESARPSHTSQYLCASGPTGGKNTEAFFGQGTRLTVV.

The chain links TRBV7-2 to TRBJ2-3; maybe TRBD2 (6 bases). The CDR3 covers 13 residues. Germline assignment: CDR1 SGHTA and CDR2 FQGNSA. Deletions cut 5 bases from V and 6 bases from J, with 12 bases between. CDR3 region: CASSPRAGDTQYF. Written as DNA, the CDR3 is TGTGCCAGCAGCCCCAGGGCGGGGGATACGCAGTATTTT.

The rearrangement links TRBV7-8 to TRBJ2-1; 9 nucleotides align to TRBD2. The trim removed 4 bases at V and 6 bases at J, leaving 10 bases unmatched. Germline V gene data show CDR1 as SGHVS and CDR2 as FQNEAQ. CDR3 length: 16 residues. The CDR3 DNA reads TGTGCCAGCAGCTCAGTCCCCAGCGGGAGGAGCAATGAGCAGTTCTTC. This codes for CASSSVPSGRSNEQFF.

V is TRBV2 and J is TRBJ2-7; D not resolved. Germline values: CDR1 SNHLY, CDR2 FYNNEI. V lost 8 bases and J lost 0, with 14 bases in between. There are 14 residues in the CDR3. In DNA, the CDR3 is TGTGCCAGCCGAGTCAGCCCTAGCTCCTACGAGCAGTACTTC. This gives the protein CASRVSPSSYEQYF.

The chain has TRBV6-8 and TRBJ2-1, with a tentative D call TRBD2 (5 bases). The V gene's germline CDR1 is MNHGY and CDR2 SAAAGT. The length of the CDR3 is 16 residues. Trimming pared 7 bases from V and 0 bases from J, leaving 16 bases between. The CDR3 reads CASTAWDGSSYNEQFF. The CDR3 coding sequence is TGTGCCAGCACCGCTTGGGATGGGAGCTCCTACAATGAGCAGTTCTTC.

This chain connects TRBV6-5 to TRBJ2-2; unclear D gene. CDR1 and CDR2 from the germline V gene are MNHEY and SVGAGI. CDR3 length: 19 amino acids. Between the trimmed V and J ends, which lost 0 bases and 6 bases, there was a span of 23 bases. The DNA for the CDR3 is TGTGCCAGCAGTTACTCGTTTTCTGTCAGGTTAAGGGCGGCCGGGGAGCTGTTTTTT. Protein: CASSYSFSVRLRAAGELFF.

This chain joins TRBV7-6 and TRBJ2-7; D perhaps matches TRBD2 (6 bases). Germline values: CDR1 SGHVS, CDR2 FNYEAQ. CDR3 length: 15 residues. V was shortened by 5 bases and J by 2 bases, with 16 bases between the two germline ends. CDR3: CASSLLGDSPYEQYF. In DNA form, the CDR3 reads TGTGCCAGCAGCCTCCTCGGGGACTCCCCCTACGAGCAGTACTTC. Based on the CDR3 plus reference TRBV7-6 and TRBJ2-7, the full variable domain is GAGVSQSPRYKVTKRGQDVALRCDPISGHVSLYWYRQALGQGPEFLTYFNYEAQQDKSGLPNDRFSAERPEGSISTLTIQRTEQRDSAMYRCASSLLGDSPYEQYFGPGTRLTVT.

This clonotype was found a few times. The chain combines TRBV7-6 with TRBJ1-1; TRBD1 agrees at 8 bases. Germline V gene data show CDR1 as SGHVS and CDR2 as FNYEAQ. V gave up 5 bases and J gave up 4 bases; unmatched junction bases: 9. This CDR3 is built from 15 residues. In DNA, the CDR3 is TGTGCCAGCAGCCCTTTACAGGGGGTGGGCACTGAAGCTTTCTTT. This sequence encodes CASSPLQGVGTEAFF. Full variable domain (remainder filled in from reference TRBV7-6 and TRBJ1-1): GAGVSQSPRYKVTKRGQDVALRCDPISGHVSLYWYRQALGQGPEFLTYFNYEAQQDKSGLPNDRFSAERPEGSISTLTIQRTEQRDSAMYRCASSPLQGVGTEAFFGQGTRLTVV.

The chain is built from TRBV7-2 and TRBJ1-2; D remains ambiguous. V was shortened by 5 bases and J by 4 bases, with 11 bases between the two germline ends. Germline assignment: CDR1 SGHTA and CDR2 FQGNSA. This CDR3 is built from 13 residues. The CDR3 here is CASSPRRSYGYTF. The CDR3 region has the DNA TGTGCCAGCAGCCCCCGCCGGAGCTATGGCTACACCTTC. Based on the CDR3 plus reference TRBV7-2 and TRBJ1-2, the full variable domain is GAGVSQSPSNKVTEKGKDVELRCDPISGHTALYWYRQSLGQGLEFLIYFQGNSAPDKSGLPSDRFSAERTGGSVSTLTIQRTQQEDSAVYLCASSPRRSYGYTFGSGTRLTVV.

The chain couples TRBV11-3 to TRBJ2-1; tentatively, D is TRBD1 or TRBD2 (5 bases each). CDR3 length equals 16 residues. Germline V gives CDR1 SGHNT, CDR2 YENEEA. The V gene lost 1 base and the J gene lost 9 bases, with 19 bases spanning the gap. The CDR3 protein is CASSLGGTLGSREQFF. The CDR3 DNA is TGTGCCAGCAGCTTAGGTGGGACCCTAGGGTCTCGTGAGCAGTTCTTC.

This clonotype was seen repeatedly, ten times or more. This rearrangement joins TRBV12-3 or TRBV12-4 to TRBJ2-3; D is unclear. The CDR3 is made up of 14 amino acids. V was trimmed by 6 bases and J by 1 base, leaving 11 bases between them. The chain's CDR3 is CASSFGQGTDTQYF. The CDR3 nucleotides are TGTGCCAGCAGCTTCGGGCAGGGCACAGATACGCAGTATTTT.

The V and J genes are TRBV7-8 and TRBJ1-2; D is unresolved. This CDR3 is 14 amino acids long. Trimming cost V 10 bases and J 5 bases, with 20 bases left between them. Germline loops: CDR1 SGHVS, CDR2 FQNEAQ. The CDR3 loop reads CANSPGRTGYGYTF. CDR3 coding DNA: TGTGCCAACAGTCCCGGTAGGACTGGATATGGCTACACCTTC. The full variable domain, completed using reference TRBV7-8 and TRBJ1-2, is GAGVSQSPRYKVAKRGQDVALRCDPISGHVSLFWYQQALGQGPEFLTYFQNEAQLDKSGLPSDRFFAERPEGSVSTLKIQRTQQEDSAVYLCANSPGRTGYGYTFGSGTRLTVV.

The chain employs TRBV20-1 and TRBJ2-5; 14 positions match TRBD2. Germline CDR1 and CDR2: DFQATT and SNEGSKA (reference sequence). This CDR3 contains 15 residues. After removal of 0 bases from V and 5 bases from J, the junction contained 2 bases not matched to a gene. CDR3 amino acids: CSARDRTSGGETQYF. The CDR3 DNA sequence: TGCAGTGCTAGAGACCGGACTAGCGGGGGGGAGACCCAGTACTTC.

This clonotype was counted only a few times. The chain uses TRBV18 and TRBJ2-7, with D possibly matching TRBD1 (5 bases). The CDR3 totals 15 residues. V shed 2 bases and J shed 0 bases, with 11 bases lying between them. In germline, CDR1 is KGHSH, CDR2 LQKENI. The CDR3 DNA sequence: TGTGCCAGCTCACCAGCGCAGGGCAGCTCCTACGAGCAGTACTTC. Residues: CASSPAQGSSYEQYF.

The chain links TRBV19 to TRBJ2-1; 7 nucleotides agree with TRBD1. CDR1 and CDR2 (germline): LNHDA, SQIVND (reference sequence). Losses at the gene ends were 3 bases for V and 2 bases for J; bases not matched to a gene: 7. The CDR3 has 16 amino acids. The CDR3 sequence: CASSIGSRGTYNEQFF. The CDR3 coding sequence is TGTGCCAGTAGTATCGGATCCAGGGGGACCTACAATGAGCAGTTCTTC. The complete variable domain, with remaining parts taken from reference TRBV19 and TRBJ2-1, reads DGGITQSPKYLFRKEGQNVTLSCEQNLNHDAMYWYRQDPGQGLRLIYYSQIVNDFQKGDIAEGYSVSREKKESFPLTVTSAQKNPTAFYLCASSIGSRGTYNEQFFGPGTRLTVL.

The rearrangement links TRBV28 to TRBJ1-4; 8 bases map to TRBD1. This CDR3 has 14 amino acids. Per the germline V gene, CDR1 is MDHEN and CDR2 is SYDVKM. V shed 7 bases and J 5 bases; nucleotides not matched to a gene: 6. In nucleotides, the CDR3 is TGTGCCAGCAAAGAGGACAGGGTGAATGAAAAACTGTTTTTT. This codes for CASKEDRVNEKLFF.

V and J are TRBV7-2 and TRBJ1-3; D is unclear. The V end was cut by 8 bases, the J end by 0 bases, with 14 bases between. Germline V gene data show CDR1 as SGHTA and CDR2 as FQGNSA. The CDR3 runs 15 residues. The CDR3 protein is CASSHPVGSGNTIYF. The CDR3 coding sequence is TGTGCCAGCTCCCACCCCGTGGGCTCTGGAAACACCATATATTTT.

There are a few counts of this clonotype. The chain employs TRBV7-9 and TRBJ2-1; no reliable D call. Germline-derived CDR1 and CDR2 are SEHNR and FQNEAQ (reference sequence). The CDR3 has 14 amino acids. V was shortened by 5 bases and J by 4 bases, with 12 bases between the two germline ends. CDR3 sequence: CASSPADNYNEQFF. The CDR3 DNA is TGTGCCAGCAGCCCCGCTGACAATTACAATGAGCAGTTCTTC.

The J gene is TRBJ1-1, the V gene TRBV5-5; D gene uncertain. Germline V CDR1 and CDR2: SGHKS, YYEKEE (reference sequence). The ends were cut back, 0 bases at V and 1 base at J, with 7 bases in the middle. This CDR3 is built from 14 residues. The CDR3 loop reads CASSLGHGNTEAFF. CDR3 DNA sequence: TGTGCCAGCAGCTTGGGACATGGGAACACTGAAGCTTTCTTT.